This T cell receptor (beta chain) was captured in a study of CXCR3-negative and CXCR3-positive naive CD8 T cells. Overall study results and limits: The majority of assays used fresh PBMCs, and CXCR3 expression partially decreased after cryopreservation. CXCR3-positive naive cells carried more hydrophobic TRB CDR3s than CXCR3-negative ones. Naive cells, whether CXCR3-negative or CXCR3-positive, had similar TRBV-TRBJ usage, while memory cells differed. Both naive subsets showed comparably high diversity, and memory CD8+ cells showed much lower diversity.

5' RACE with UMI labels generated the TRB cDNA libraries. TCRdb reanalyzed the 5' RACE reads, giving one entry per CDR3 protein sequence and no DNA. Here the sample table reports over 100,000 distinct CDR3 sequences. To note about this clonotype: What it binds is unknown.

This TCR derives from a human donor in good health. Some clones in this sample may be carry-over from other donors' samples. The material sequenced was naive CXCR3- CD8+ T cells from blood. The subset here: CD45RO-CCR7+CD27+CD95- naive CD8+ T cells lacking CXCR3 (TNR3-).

The CDR3 loop is CASSYNGGYNEQFF. This rearrangement joins TRBV6-5 to TRBJ2-1; TCRdb names TRBD1, which stays unverified in the absence of DNA. Germline V gives CDR1 MNHEY, CDR2 SVGAGI. The CDR3 spans 14 residues.